This record covers a single T cell receptor (beta chain). This clone occurred many times. Its antigen is unknown. Per-base qualities were not stored, and no clone one base away is much larger. The library was obtained by PCR. Sequencing relied on an Illumina HiSeq 4000. High-throughput sequencing was used to profile the TCR beta-chain CDR3 region of every patient. Concerning the study's data processing: Drawing on CDR3 differences between clinicopathological groups, the researchers built a classifier meant to tell apart patients with distant-metastatic papillary thyroid cancer. The Shannon index was used to measure repertoire diversity, and the Morisita-Horn index was used to measure how similar tumor and blood repertoires were. The public reads were quality trimmed at Q25 with fastp and then assembled into clones with MiXCR by TCRdb, keeping productive beta chains. Here the V and J calls rest on TCRdb's processing, not on the authors' analysis. The sample data list about 26,000 clones, and roughly 25% of these were observed just once. The ten biggest clones cover around 6% of the sample.

The germline V gene supplies CDR1 MGHDK and CDR2 SYGVNS. The trim is 1 base for V and 13 bases for J, with a gap of 22 bases between the germline ends. Spanning cysteine to phenylalanine, the CDR3 consists of 15 amino acids. Only CDR3 DNA is held: 45 bases, read in frame from base 1. Before undergoing thyroid surgery, none of the patients had been given any kind of treatment. Using T-cell receptor beta sequencing, the study looked back at clinical samples from patients collected from about 2011 to 2018. This entry is derived from a study of metastatic and nonmetastatic thyroid tumors (dated by TCRdb to 2018 to 2020). Some background on the complete study: For patients with malignant and with benign thyroid disease, the researchers compared repertoires between peripheral blood samples and tumor or nodule tissue samples.

Study-level results and caveats: TCR beta diversity was reported as significantly higher in malignant tumors than in benign nodules, in both blood and tumor samples.

The sequence came from a female donor with papillary thyroid cancer or a benign thyroid nodule (not recorded which). Some clones in this sample may be carry-over from other donors' samples. The rearrangement joined TRBV25-1 to TRBJ1-1; TRBD1 could be the D gene, as 6 bases match. The source material was blood. For the CDR3, the sequence is CASSESEDGDIFRFF. The DNA is TGTGCCAGCAGTGAATCAGAGGACGGGGACATTTTTCGTTTCTTT.